Presented here are 30 T cell receptor beta chains from one specimen sequenced in a study of T cell responses to AZD1222 COVID-19 vaccine. Assay used: immunoSEQ multiplex PCR; TCRdb lists only in-frame clones, some missing. The sample has roughly 150,000 clones, approximately 91% seen once. Material: peripheral blood, obtained after recovery from COVID-19. These receptor sequences come from an adult who had recovered from COVID-19.

This sequence joins TRBV4-1 and TRBJ1-2; no clear D. The germline V and J ends were trimmed by 1 base and 0 bases, with 9 bases remaining between them. The CDR3 loop spans 15 amino acids. Germline V lookup: CDR1 MGHRA, CDR2 YSYEKL. The chain's CDR3 is CASSQVDGSNYGYTF. The CDR3 DNA is TGCGCCAGCAGCCAAGTGGACGGCTCTAACTATGGCTACACCTTC.

This sequence joins TRBV6-5 and TRBJ1-2; D ambiguous. V was cut by 6 bases and J by 4 bases, with 12 bases left in between. Germline V gives CDR1 MNHEY, CDR2 SVGAGI. The CDR3 sequence is 13 residues long. The CDR3 is CASRRTESYGYTF. The DNA of the CDR3 is TGTGCCAGCAGACGGACGGAGTCCTATGGCTACACCTTC.

This chain joins TRBV7-9 and TRBJ2-1; 12 bases are shared with TRBD2. Germline assignment: CDR1 SEHNR and CDR2 FQNEAQ (reference sequence). CDR3 size: 16 residues. V shed 5 bases, J shed 3 bases, and the junction held 5 bases outside the gene matches. CDR3 sequence reads: CASSIGTSGLYNEQFF. CDR3 DNA sequence: TGTGCCAGCAGCATCGGGACTAGCGGGCTCTACAATGAGCAGTTCTTC.

The chain couples TRBV28 to TRBJ1-6; D is ambiguous. Trimming removed 7 bases from V and 10 bases from J, with 17 bases in between. The CDR3 loop spans 14 amino acids. The germline gives CDR1 MDHEN, CDR2 SYDVKM. The CDR3 nucleotides read TGTGCCAGCAATTTTGGACGGAGGAACTCACCCCTCCACTTT. As protein: CASNFGRRNSPLHF.

The chain couples TRBV3-1 (or the pseudogene TRBV3-2) to TRBJ2-7; 9 nucleotides match TRBD2. This CDR3 comprises 16 residues. Germline CDR1 reads LGHDT; CDR2 reads YNNKEL (reference sequence). V lost 0 bases and J lost 2; bases outside the gene matches: 5. The CDR3 spells CASSQEGGGGAYEQYF. CDR3 DNA sequence: TGTGCCAGCAGCCAAGAGGGCGGCGGGGGGGCCTACGAGCAGTACTTC.

The V gene is TRBV3-1 (or the pseudogene TRBV3-2), the J gene TRBJ1-1, with D possibly TRBD1 on 5 matching bases. Germline CDR1 LGHDT, CDR2 YNNKEL (reference sequence). Trimming stripped 5 bases from V and 7 bases from J, with 20 bases between. This CDR3 is 15 amino acids long. The CDR3 reads CASSSPRQKTFEAFF. Written as DNA, the CDR3 is TGTGCCAGCAGCTCCCCGCGACAGAAAACTTTTGAAGCTTTCTTT.

This rearrangement joins TRBV3-1 (or the pseudogene TRBV3-2) to TRBJ2-3, with D maybe TRBD2 (5 bases). Trimming cost V 7 bases and J 1 base, with 9 bases left between them. This CDR3 has 13 amino acids. Germline lookup yields CDR1 LGHDT and CDR2 YNNKEL (reference sequence). The CDR3 DNA reads TGTGCCAGCACGAACGGGGGCACAGATACGCAGTATTTT. Amino acids: CASTNGGTDTQYF.

This chain uses TRBV29-1 with TRBJ1-3; D not certain. V lost 6 bases to trimming and J lost 1 base, with 7 bases between them. Germline CDR1 is SQVTM and CDR2 is ANQGSEA. The CDR3 runs 12 residues. The CDR3 loop reads CSVEISGNTIYF. The DNA of the CDR3 is TGCAGCGTCGAGATTTCTGGAAACACCATATATTTT.

The chain carries TRBV7-2 and TRBJ2-7; D unclear. V lost 2 bases and J 0 bases, leaving 14 bases between the germline ends. The CDR3 has 16 residues. The germline gives CDR1 SGHTA, CDR2 FQGNSA. CDR3 in amino acids: CASSLLIGQSSYEQYF. As DNA, the CDR3 is TGTGCCAGCAGCTTATTGATAGGCCAGAGCTCCTACGAGCAGTACTTC.

This sequence joins TRBV7-8 and TRBJ1-5; TRBD1 might be the D (5 bases). Germline-derived CDR1 and CDR2 are SGHVS and FQNEAQ. V lost 5 bases, J lost 7 bases, and 9 bases lay in between. The CDR3 contains 12 residues. As DNA, the CDR3 is TGTGCCAGCAGCGGGGGTGGACAGCCCCAGCATTTT. Protein product: CASSGGGQPQHF.

The rearrangement links TRBV11-2 to TRBJ2-1; perhaps TRBD2 as D (6 bases). Germline CDR1 SGHAT, CDR2 FQNNGV. Trimming removed 5 bases at V and 0 bases at J, with 17 bases between. This CDR3 has 17 amino acids. In DNA, the CDR3 is TGTGCCAGCAGCCCGGTTGGGACTCCCTACTCCTACAATGAGCAGTTCTTC. Its translation is CASSPVGTPYSYNEQFF.

The chain uses TRBV6-1 and TRBJ2-4, with D perhaps matching TRBD2 (6 bases). With 0 bases removed from V and 2 bases from J, the gap between germline ends came to 17 bases. Germline V gene data show CDR1 as MNHNS and CDR2 as SASEGT. CDR3 length: 18 residues. The CDR3 DNA is TGTGCCAGCAGTGAAGCGCTGCGGGGTACACCTTCCAAAAACATTCAGTACTTC. Translating it yields CASSEALRGTPSKNIQYF.

V gene TRBV18 combines with J gene TRBJ2-7, with 8 bases fitting TRBD1. The V segment lost 2 bases and the J segment 7 bases; nucleotides outside the gene matches: 4. CDR3 length: 13 residues. CDR1 is KGHSH and CDR2 is LQKENI in the germline V gene. The CDR3 loop is CASSPGTGGEQYF. The CDR3 DNA reads TGTGCCAGCTCACCAGGGACAGGAGGGGAGCAGTACTTC. Full variable domain (remainder filled in from reference TRBV18 and TRBJ2-7): NAGVMQNPRHLVRRRGQEARLRCSPMKGHSHVYWYRQLPEEGLKFMVYLQKENIIDESGMPKERFSAEFPKEGPSILRIQQVVRGDSAAYFCASSPGTGGEQYFGPGTRLTVT.

This clone was observed once. The chain uses TRBV2 and TRBJ2-2; 9 nucleotides agree with TRBD1. Germline V gene sequence: CDR1 SNHLY, CDR2 FYNNEI. The CDR3 loop spans 15 amino acids. The V segment lost 3 bases and the J segment 1 base; nucleotides outside the gene matches: 0. DNA for the CDR3: TGTGCCAGCAGTGAGGACAGGGGGAACACCGGGGAGCTGTTTTTT. Residues: CASSEDRGNTGELFF.

The CDR3 region has the DNA TGTGCCAGCAGCTTGCAGGGCACAGATACGCAGTATTTT. Its protein is CASSLQGTDTQYF. This chain connects TRBV11-3 to TRBJ2-3; D not certain. Germline CDR1 is SGHNT and CDR2 is YENEEA. The germline V and J ends were trimmed by 3 bases and 1 base, with 5 bases remaining between them. The CDR3 is made up of 13 amino acids.

J is TRBJ2-1 and V is TRBV5-1; 13 nucleotides match TRBD2. Germline CDR1 reads SGHRS; CDR2 reads YFSETQ. J gave up 3 bases and V 0 bases, and 6 bases lay outside the gene matches. This CDR3 has 18 amino acids. The CDR3 nucleotides read TGCGCCAGCAGCTTGGAAACTAGCGGGGGGGCAATCTACAATGAGCAGTTCTTC. It is translated as CASSLETSGGAIYNEQFF. Combining the CDR3 with reference TRBV5-1 and TRBJ2-1 gives the whole variable domain KAGVTQTPRYLIKTRGQQVTLSCSPISGHRSVSWYQQTPGQGLQFLFEYFSETQRNKGNFPGRFSGRQFSNSRSEMNVSTLELGDSALYLCASSLETSGGAIYNEQFFGPGTRLTVL.

This clone was counted between two and nine times. This rearrangement joins TRBV19 to TRBJ2-7; D unresolved. Germline V lookup: CDR1 LNHDA, CDR2 SQIVND (reference sequence). V was clipped by 6 bases and J by 1 base, with 19 bases between them. The CDR3 loop spans 16 amino acids. CDR3 coding DNA: TGTGCCAGTAGCCACAAGGCCCAGACCAGATCCTACGAGCAGTACTTC. This encodes CASSHKAQTRSYEQYF.

The rearrangement uses TRBV18 and TRBJ1-6; TRBD1 aligns across 9 bases. The CDR3 runs to 15 residues. CDR1 and CDR2 from the germline V gene are KGHSH and LQKENI. V gave up 1 base and J gave up 9 bases; unmatched junction bases: 4. The DNA of the CDR3 is TGTGCCAGCTCACCACGGGGGACAGGGATTTCACCCCTCCACTTT. Translated, it gives CASSPRGTGISPLHF. The full variable domain, its missing parts supplied by reference TRBV18 and TRBJ1-6, is NAGVMQNPRHLVRRRGQEARLRCSPMKGHSHVYWYRQLPEEGLKFMVYLQKENIIDESGMPKERFSAEFPKEGPSILRIQQVVRGDSAAYFCASSPRGTGISPLHFGNGTRLTVT.

This clone was recorded only once. This chain connects TRBV6-6 to TRBJ2-5; D uncertain. V was trimmed by 5 bases and J by 5 bases, leaving 9 bases between them. The CDR3 runs to 12 residues. Per the germline V gene, CDR1 is MNHNY and CDR2 is SVGAGI (reference sequence). CDR3 nucleotide sequence: TGTGCCAGCAGTCCTGGACGGGAGACCCAGTACTTC. It is translated as CASSPGRETQYF.

This rearrangement joins TRBV15 to TRBJ2-4, with D uncertain. The CDR3 contains 13 residues. The ends were cut back, 9 bases at V and 6 bases at J, with 15 bases in the middle. Germline loops: CDR1 LNHNV, CDR2 YYDKDF (reference sequence). This CDR3 reads CATNGDPGNIQYF. CDR3 sequence (DNA): TGTGCCACAAATGGGGATCCGGGAAACATTCAGTACTTC.

The chain couples TRBV5-4 to TRBJ2-1; weak D call: TRBD1 (5 bases). Trimming removed 4 bases at V and 6 bases at J, with 14 bases between. This CDR3 region has 14 residues. Germline CDR1 is SGHNT and CDR2 is YYREEE (reference sequence). The CDR3 DNA reads as TGTGCCAGCAGCCCCGAAAGGGGTGGCAATGAGCAGTTCTTC. Amino acids: CASSPERGGNEQFF.

V usage is TRBV28 and J usage is TRBJ1-1, with D perhaps TRBD1 (6 bases). The CDR3 contains 12 residues. Germline V lookup: CDR1 MDHEN, CDR2 SYDVKM. Trimming removed 10 bases from V and 7 bases from J, with 16 bases in between. The CDR3 is CAISSTGIEAFF. The CDR3 bases are TGTGCCATCTCCTCAACAGGGATTGAAGCTTTCTTT.

This sequence joins TRBV14 and TRBJ1-2; D is ambiguous. Trimming shortened V by 2 bases and J by 3 bases, and 25 bases separated the two germline ends. From germline, CDR1 is SGHDN and CDR2 FVKESK. This CDR3 is built from 19 residues. CDR3: CASSQFPLEVHDTHYGYTF. The DNA for the CDR3 is TGTGCCAGCAGCCAATTCCCACTTGAGGTTCATGACACCCACTATGGCTACACCTTC.

This chain links TRBV7-2 with TRBJ1-2; 8 positions match TRBD1. The CDR3 covers 11 residues. The V segment lost 5 bases and the J segment 12 bases; nucleotides outside the gene matches: 5. CDR1 SGHTA and CDR2 FQGNSA come from the germline V gene. This chain's CDR3 is CASSVTGADTF. For the CDR3, the DNA is TGTGCCAGCAGCGTGACAGGGGCTGACACCTTC.

The rearrangement uses TRBV3-1 (or the pseudogene TRBV3-2) and TRBJ2-7; tentatively, D is TRBD1 or TRBD2 (5 bases each). The germline CDR1 and CDR2 sequences are LGHDT and YNNKEL (reference sequence). V lost 2 bases, J lost 1 base, and 15 bases lay in between. This CDR3 region has 16 residues. The CDR3 is CASSQLWGTLSYEQYF. The CDR3 DNA follows: TGTGCCAGCAGCCAACTGTGGGGGACCCTATCCTACGAGCAGTACTTC.

The V gene is TRBV6-2 or TRBV6-3, the J gene TRBJ1-3; D is ambiguous. Germline V gene data show CDR1 as MNHEY and CDR2 as SVGEGT. The CDR3 has 11 residues. V lost 6 bases and J 3 bases, leaving 3 bases between the germline ends. CDR3 nucleotide sequence: TGTGCCAGCAGCTTTGGAAACACCATATATTTT. The encoded protein is CASSFGNTIYF.

V gene TRBV9 combines with J gene TRBJ2-5; 8 bases map to TRBD1. CDR3 size: 16 residues. The V gene's germline CDR1 is SGDLS and CDR2 YYNGEE. V lost 4 bases, J lost 1 base, and 9 bases stayed unmatched. CDR3: CASSPRTGSGQETQYF. CDR3 sequence (DNA): TGTGCCAGCAGCCCAAGGACAGGGAGCGGCCAAGAGACCCAGTACTTC.

This chain links TRBV19 with TRBJ2-7; 10 nucleotides match TRBD2. Germline V gene lookup returns CDR1 LNHDA and CDR2 SQIVND (reference sequence). The CDR3 is 14 residues long. V lost 2 bases to trimming and J lost 8 bases; unmatched junction nucleotides: 6. This CDR3 is CASSISGRAEKQYF. CDR3 bases: TGTGCCAGTAGTATAAGCGGGAGGGCCGAGAAGCAGTACTTC.

The rearrangement joins TRBV3-1 (or the pseudogene TRBV3-2) to TRBJ1-2, with 7 bases identical to TRBD1. Losses at the gene ends were 6 bases for V and 8 bases for J; bases not matched to a gene: 9. CDR1 and CDR2 (germline): LGHDT, YNNKEL (reference sequence). The CDR3 consists of 13 residues. For the CDR3, the DNA is TGTGCCAGCAGAGCAGGGGGTAGTCCGGGCTACACCTTC. Its protein product is CASRAGGSPGYTF.

As to this clone: The sample holds other DNA sequences that translate to the same CDR3. This chain uses TRBV11-2 with TRBJ2-5; D remains unclear. The CDR3 spans 13 residues. Per the germline V gene, CDR1 is SGHAT and CDR2 is FQNNGV. Trimming pared 1 base from V and 2 bases from J, leaving 5 bases between. This CDR3 reads CASSLGGQETQYF. CDR3 nucleotides: TGTGCCAGCAGCTTAGGGGGACAAGAGACCCAGTACTTC.